The rows below give T cell receptor beta chains drawn from one sample of a study of cytomegalovirus exposure and HLA in healthy donors. Libraries were prepared by immunoSEQ multiplex PCR; TCRdb keeps only in-frame clonotypes and omits some of them. Altogether more than 90,000 clones are present, roughly four fifths being singletons, with the ten largest covering around 23%. The source material was PBMCs. The origin of the receptors is a man between 25 and 39 years old in good health and CMV-seropositive. Both conserved end residues are part of each CDR3. Each record gives: CDR3 length, J gene, D gene, clone size, V gene, CDR3 protein, CDR3 DNA. The D gene is left open where the match is weak. Size is omitted from some rows. Given values are once, few, many or a class for expanded clones.

CDR3 length: 14; J gene: TRBJ2-2; D gene: NA; clone size: NA; V gene: TRBV7-2; CDR3 protein: CASSSQGTTGELFF; CDR3 DNA: TGTGCCAGCAGCTCGCAGGGTACCACCGGGGAGCTGTTTTTT
CDR3 length: 15; J gene: TRBJ2-1; D gene: TRBD1; clone size: once; V gene: TRBV19; CDR3 protein: CASRGQGLSYNEQFF; CDR3 DNA: TGTGCCAGTAGGGGACAGGGTCTCTCCTACAATGAGCAGTTCTTC
CDR3 length: 16; J gene: TRBJ2-2; D gene: TRBD1; clone size: NA; V gene: TRBV5-6; CDR3 protein: CASTTIQGWDTGELFF; CDR3 DNA: TGTGCCAGCACCACGATACAGGGGTGGGACACCGGGGAGCTGTTTTTT
CDR3 length: 13; J gene: TRBJ2-5; D gene: TRBD2; clone size: NA; V gene: TRBV5-6; CDR3 protein: CASSLWGGETQYF; CDR3 DNA: TGTGCCAGCAGCTTGTGGGGGGGGGAGACCCAGTACTTC
CDR3 length: 14; J gene: TRBJ2-2; D gene: NA; clone size: NA; V gene: TRBV27; CDR3 protein: CASSFGLNTGELFF; CDR3 DNA: TGTGCCAGCAGTTTTGGGCTTAACACCGGGGAGCTGTTTTTT
CDR3 length: 17; J gene: TRBJ1-5; D gene: NA; clone size: NA; V gene: TRBV7-8; CDR3 protein: CASSLLQRTAINQPQHF; CDR3 DNA: TGTGCCAGCAGCTTACTGCAACGGACAGCAATAAATCAGCCCCAGCATTTT
CDR3 length: 13; J gene: TRBJ1-1; D gene: NA; clone size: once; V gene: TRBV6-1; CDR3 protein: CASSGTVNTEAFF; CDR3 DNA: TGTGCCAGCAGTGGGACAGTAAACACTGAAGCTTTCTTT
CDR3 length: 16; J gene: TRBJ2-3; D gene: NA; clone size: NA; V gene: TRBV9; CDR3 protein: CASSVAPRPPLDTQYF; CDR3 DNA: TGTGCCAGCAGCGTAGCTCCTAGACCCCCCCTAGATACGCAGTATTTT
CDR3 length: 15; J gene: TRBJ2-1; D gene: TRBD1; clone size: NA; V gene: TRBV14; CDR3 protein: CASSQDRTGIDEQFF; CDR3 DNA: TGTGCCAGCAGCCAAGATCGGACAGGGATCGATGAGCAGTTCTTC
CDR3 length: 14; J gene: TRBJ2-2; D gene: NA; clone size: NA; V gene: TRBV6-1; CDR3 protein: CASSVPGDTGELFF; CDR3 DNA: TGTGCCAGCAGTGTACCGGGAGACACCGGGGAGCTGTTTTTT
CDR3 length: 13; J gene: TRBJ2-1; D gene: NA; clone size: NA; V gene: TRBV2; CDR3 protein: CASKDSSYNEQFF; CDR3 DNA: TGTGCCAGCAAGGACAGTTCCTACAATGAGCAGTTCTTC
CDR3 length: 14; J gene: TRBJ2-7; D gene: NA; clone size: few; V gene: TRBV15; CDR3 protein: CATSRDGGPDEQYF; CDR3 DNA: TGTGCCACCAGCAGAGATGGCGGGCCCGACGAGCAGTACTTC
CDR3 length: 16; J gene: TRBJ2-1; D gene: TRBD2; clone size: NA; V gene: TRBV7-2; CDR3 protein: CASSSLVAGGPNEQFF; CDR3 DNA: TGTGCCAGCAGCTCCCTCGTAGCGGGGGGGCCGAATGAGCAGTTCTTC
CDR3 length: 16; J gene: TRBJ2-2; D gene: NA; clone size: NA; V gene: TRBV5-4; CDR3 protein: CASSAVSGMDTGELFF; CDR3 DNA: TGTGCCAGCAGCGCCGTGTCGGGGATGGACACCGGGGAGCTGTTTTTT
CDR3 length: 16; J gene: TRBJ2-2; D gene: NA; clone size: NA; V gene: TRBV9; CDR3 protein: CASSVGRGSNTGELFF; CDR3 DNA: TGTGCCAGCAGCGTAGGGCGGGGCTCGAACACCGGGGAGCTGTTTTTT
CDR3 length: 15; J gene: TRBJ2-1; D gene: TRBD1; clone size: NA; V gene: TRBV7-3; CDR3 protein: CASSLTTGGPHEQFF; CDR3 DNA: TGTGCCAGCAGTCTAACGACAGGGGGCCCCCATGAGCAGTTCTTC
CDR3 length: 15; J gene: TRBJ1-2; D gene: NA; clone size: NA; V gene: TRBV7-2; CDR3 protein: CASSRGPGESYGYTF; CDR3 DNA: TGTGCCAGCAGCCGAGGGCCAGGGGAAAGCTATGGCTACACCTTC
CDR3 length: 15; J gene: TRBJ1-1; D gene: NA; clone size: NA; V gene: TRBV6-6; CDR3 protein: CASSRGGAPDTEAFF; CDR3 DNA: TGTGCCAGCAGTAGGGGTGGGGCACCAGACACTGAAGCTTTCTTT
CDR3 length: 12; J gene: TRBJ2-1; D gene: NA; clone size: NA; V gene: TRBV15; CDR3 protein: CATSRPRHEQFF; CDR3 DNA: TGTGCCACCAGCCGACCGAGGCACGAGCAGTTCTTC
CDR3 length: 16; J gene: TRBJ2-3; D gene: NA; clone size: NA; V gene: TRBV7-6; CDR3 protein: CASSSPPGLRTDTQYF; CDR3 DNA: TGTGCCAGCAGCTCACCACCGGGACTTAGGACAGATACGCAGTATTTT
CDR3 length: 15; J gene: TRBJ1-5; D gene: NA; clone size: NA; V gene: TRBV5-8; CDR3 protein: CASSLQGWSNQPQHF; CDR3 DNA: TGTGCCAGCAGCTTGCAGGGCTGGAGCAATCAGCCCCAGCATTTT
CDR3 length: 13; J gene: TRBJ1-2; D gene: NA; clone size: NA; V gene: TRBV6-1; CDR3 protein: CASRPGLGYGYTF; CDR3 DNA: TGTGCCAGCAGGCCGGGGTTGGGCTATGGCTACACCTTC
CDR3 length: 16; J gene: TRBJ2-1; D gene: NA; clone size: NA; V gene: TRBV25-1; CDR3 protein: CASSDLGRGSYNEQFF; CDR3 DNA: TGTGCCAGCAGTGACCTGGGGAGGGGGTCCTACAATGAGCAGTTCTTC
CDR3 length: 15; J gene: TRBJ2-3; D gene: NA; clone size: NA; V gene: TRBV21-1; CDR3 protein: CASSSRDSLIDTQYF; CDR3 DNA: TGTGCCAGCAGCAGCCGGGACTCCCTGATAGATACGCAGTATTTT
CDR3 length: 15; J gene: TRBJ1-2; D gene: NA; clone size: NA; V gene: TRBV13; CDR3 protein: CASRATAGGGYGYTF; CDR3 DNA: TGTGCCAGCAGGGCTACCGCCGGGGGGGGCTATGGCTACACCTTC
CDR3 length: 14; J gene: TRBJ2-1; D gene: NA; clone size: NA; V gene: TRBV14; CDR3 protein: CASRPWGEYNEQFF; CDR3 DNA: TGTGCCAGCAGGCCCTGGGGCGAATACAATGAGCAGTTCTTC
CDR3 length: 14; J gene: TRBJ1-1; D gene: NA; clone size: NA; V gene: TRBV2; CDR3 protein: CASSPSRGGTEAFF; CDR3 DNA: TGTGCCAGCAGTCCATCTCGGGGTGGCACTGAAGCTTTCTTT
CDR3 length: 12; J gene: TRBJ1-2; D gene: NA; clone size: NA; V gene: TRBV28; CDR3 protein: CACFGQIYGYTF; CDR3 DNA: TGTGCCTGCTTTGGACAGATCTATGGCTACACCTTC
CDR3 length: 13; J gene: TRBJ2-3; D gene: NA; clone size: NA; V gene: TRBV7-9; CDR3 protein: CASSHSGTDTQYF; CDR3 DNA: TGTGCCAGCAGCCACTCCGGCACAGATACGCAGTATTTT